One and the same sample provided the 10 T cell receptor beta chains below, sequenced in a study of blood T cell repertoires in COVID-19. The assay was immunoSEQ multiplex PCR, and TCRdb's table has in-frame clones only and misses some. The sample lists fewer than 250,000 clones; about 86% were seen once. Sequencing used peripheral blood. The receptors stem from a woman in her 70s with acute or convalescent COVID-19.

J is TRBJ2-5 and V is TRBV28, with 7 bases that match TRBD1. Germline CDR1 and CDR2: MDHEN and SYDVKM. Trimming cost V 1 base and J 6 bases; bases outside gene matches: 5. The CDR3 length is 14 residues. CDR3 nucleotides: TGTGCCAGCAGTTTATCAGGGGGTCTGAAGACCCAGTACTTC. As protein: CASSLSGGLKTQYF. The variable domain in full, completed from reference TRBV28 and TRBJ2-5, reads DVKVTQSSRYLVKRTGEKVFLECVQDMDHENMFWYRQDPGLGLRLIYFSYDVKMKEKGDIPEGYSVSREKKERFSLILESASTNQTSMYLCASSLSGGLKTQYFGPGTRLLVL.

The genes are TRBV7-7 and TRBJ2-2; D might be TRBD1 (5 bases). Germline loops: CDR1 SSHAT, CDR2 FNYEAQ (reference sequence). The CDR3 runs to 15 residues. V was shortened by 5 bases and J by 5 bases, with 15 bases between the two germline ends. CDR3 protein: CASSPLSRGTGELFF. CDR3 nucleotides: TGTGCCAGCAGCCCACTAAGTAGGGGAACCGGGGAGCTGTTTTTT.

The J gene is TRBJ1-2, the V gene TRBV7-9; D is unclear. The CDR3 sequence is 13 residues long. Trimming pared 1 base from V and 4 bases from J, leaving 7 bases between. Per germline, CDR1 SEHNR and CDR2 FQNEAQ (reference sequence). The CDR3 protein is CASSLDTSYGYTF. CDR3 DNA: TGTGCCAGCAGCTTAGATACATCCTATGGCTACACCTTC.

This clone was observed a few times. The V and J genes are TRBV4-3 and TRBJ1-2, with D possibly matching TRBD1 (5 bases). This CDR3 contains 18 residues. Germline assignment: CDR1 LGHNA and CDR2 YSLEER. The V gene lost 4 bases and the J gene lost 1 base, with 22 bases spanning the gap. The CDR3 nucleotides read TGCGCCAGCAGCCCCTCTCATGGGCAGGGAATGGGTAACTATGGCTACACCTTC. Translated: CASSPSHGQGMGNYGYTF.

This chain joins TRBV27 and TRBJ1-6; D gene ambiguous. Germline lookup yields CDR1 MNHEY and CDR2 SMNVEV (reference sequence). This CDR3 region has 16 residues. V gave up 5 bases and J gave up 2 bases, with 13 bases separating them. CDR3 coding DNA: TGTGCCAGCAGTCAGCGTCCCGTCACCTATAATTCACCCCTCCACTTT. Its translation: CASSQRPVTYNSPLHF.

The rearrangement links TRBV10-3 to TRBJ1-1; TRBD1 agrees at 9 bases. J lost 0 bases, V lost 5 bases, and 4 bases had no gene match. The CDR3 consists of 15 residues. Germline-derived CDR1 and CDR2 are ENHRY and SYGVKD. CDR3 nucleotides: TGTGCCATCAGTCCATGGACAGGGGTGAACACTGAAGCTTTCTTT. Translated: CAISPWTGVNTEAFF.

The chain combines TRBV6-1 with TRBJ2-5; weak D call: TRBD2 (7 bases). CDR1 and CDR2 from the germline V gene are MNHNS and SASEGT. The CDR3 runs to 14 residues. V lost 5 bases, J lost 5 bases, and 15 bases lay in between. In DNA, the CDR3 is TGTGCCAGCAGTTTCCCGGGGGGCGGTGAGACCCAGTACTTC. This sequence encodes CASSFPGGGETQYF.

This rearrangement joins TRBV7-6 to TRBJ2-2; D is undetermined. Germline V gene data show CDR1 as SGHVS and CDR2 as FNYEAQ. Deletions cut 5 bases from V and 2 bases from J, with 18 bases between. The CDR3 is 17 amino acids. CDR3 in DNA: TGTGCCAGCAGCCTCGGCCCTCGCGGTAGTAACACCGGGGAGCTGTTTTTT. Amino acids: CASSLGPRGSNTGELFF.

This chain uses TRBV5-6 with TRBJ2-5; D is perhaps TRBD1 (6 bases). The CDR3 extends over 14 amino acids. The V gene's germline CDR1 is SGHDT and CDR2 YYEEEE. V lost 4 bases and J lost 5, with 15 bases in between. The CDR3 sequence: CASSLRGLGETQYF. The CDR3 DNA follows: TGTGCCAGCAGCCTCAGGGGTTTAGGGGAGACCCAGTACTTC.

The chain carries TRBV5-1 and TRBJ2-1; D call uncertain. This CDR3 has 14 residues. Trimming left V 0 bases short and J 1 base short, with 5 bases between. Germline assignment: CDR1 SGHRS and CDR2 YFSETQ. CDR3 sequence: CASSLGTSYNEQFF. In nucleotides, the CDR3 is TGCGCCAGCAGCTTGGGCACATCCTACAATGAGCAGTTCTTC.